Listed here is a single T cell receptor (beta chain). The data originate from a study of response to subunit inactivated influenza vaccine. Via MiXCR, TCRdb re-called the RT-PCR reads, giving one row per CDR3 protein. Of about 520,000 distinct CDR3 sequences listed, roughly 25% were seen once; the top ten hold 1.5% to 2%. The CDR3 runs to 15 residues. V lost 0 bases to trimming and J lost 0 bases, with 9 bases between them. CDR1 is SGHRS and CDR2 is YFSETQ in the germline V gene. This sequence originates from a man over 45 who received an inactivated influenza vaccine. The chain recombines TRBV5-1 with TRBJ1-1, with D perhaps TRBD1 (6 bases). The sample consisted of CD4+ T cells sorted from PBMCs, taken roughly 5 days after vaccination. The chain's CDR3 is CASSLGGQLNTEAFF. The DNA for the CDR3 is TGCGCCAGCAGCTTGGGTGGACAGTTGAACACTGAAGCTTTCTTT.